These 25 T cell receptor beta chains originate from one sample sequenced in a study of regulatory T cells in long-lasting Graves disease. Assembly of TCR beta libraries relied on iRepertoire HTBI primers together with Arm-PCR of CDR3 regions. MiXCR was run by TCRdb on the multiplex PCR reads, yielding one entry per CDR3 protein. The sample records 600,000 to 650,000 distinct CDR3 sequences, around 17% being singletons. Time point given: newly diagnosed GD, antithyroid drugs for less than 3 months. PBMCs were the source of the RNA used for TCR sequencing. This same sample was also taken into another study, of T cells in Graves' hyperthyroidism and ophthalmopathy.

The sequencing here drew on peripheral blood mononuclear cells (PBMCs), taken at new diagnosis, from a patient treated with antithyroid drugs. Receptor source: a woman aged 25 to 45 with Graves disease.

CDR3 amino acids: CASSFNRKGSTDTQYF. CDR3 bases: TGTGCCAGCAGCTTTAATCGCAAAGGTAGCACAGATACGCAGTATTTT. V and J are TRBV7-9 and TRBJ2-3, with D hard to call. Germline CDR1 and CDR2: SEHNR and FQNEAQ (reference sequence). Between the trimmed V and J ends, which lost 3 bases and 0 bases, there was a span of 13 bases. This CDR3 is built from 16 residues.

This clonotype came up a few times. The rearrangement links TRBV4-1 to TRBJ2-7; D gene unclear. Deletions cut 0 bases from V and 5 bases from J, with 14 bases between. Germline V gene lookup returns CDR1 MGHRA and CDR2 YSYEKL. The CDR3 contains 15 residues. The CDR3 bases are TGCGCCAGCAGCCAAGATAACGGCAATCGGAACGAGCAGTACTTC. This gives the protein CASSQDNGNRNEQYF.

This clonotype was detected a few times. The J gene is TRBJ2-7, the V gene TRBV6-1, with 8 bases lining up with TRBD1. This CDR3 is built from 14 residues. V lost 10 bases, J lost 2 bases, and 10 bases stayed unmatched. The germline V gene encodes CDR1 MNHNS and CDR2 SASEGT. DNA of the CDR3: TGTGCCAACGGGGCAGGGGGCGAAGCCTACGAGCAGTACTTC. It specifies CANGAGGEAYEQYF.

The rearrangement joins TRBV15 to TRBJ2-3, with D perhaps matching TRBD2 (5 bases). The CDR3 length is 16 residues. CDR1 is LNHNV, CDR2 YYDKDF, per germline (reference sequence). Deletions cut 6 bases from V and 4 bases from J, with 20 bases between. CDR3 sequence (DNA): TGTGCCACCAGGAGGGCCGGGTCGCTTGGTGCAGATACGCAGTATTTT. The encoded protein is CATRRAGSLGADTQYF.

This clonotype has at least ten counts. This rearrangement joins TRBV28 to TRBJ2-5; 7 nucleotides line up with TRBD1. The J segment lost 2 bases and the V segment lost 8 bases, leaving 11 bases of the junction unmatched. CDR3 length: 15 amino acids. Germline V gene data show CDR1 as MDHEN and CDR2 as SYDVKM. The CDR3 here is CASRAQGSPQETQYF. The CDR3 DNA is TGTGCCAGCCGAGCACAGGGGTCCCCACAAGAGACCCAGTACTTC.

V gene TRBV6-1 combines with J gene TRBJ1-4, with 8 positions matching TRBD1. V was pared by 2 bases and J by 1 base, with 0 bases of the junction left unmatched. Germline V gives CDR1 MNHNS, CDR2 SASEGT. The CDR3 runs to 15 residues. The CDR3 region is CASSETGGTNEKLFF. The CDR3 nucleotides read TGTGCCAGCAGTGAAACAGGGGGAACTAATGAAAAACTGTTTTTT.

This clonotype came up many times. The chain couples TRBV12-3 or TRBV12-4 to TRBJ1-2; D remains ambiguous. The CDR3 contains 13 residues. V lost 3 bases to trimming and J lost 5 bases, with 10 bases between them. In DNA form, the CDR3 reads TGTGCCAGCAGTTTCGTATCCGGGTATGGCTACACCTTC. Protein product: CASSFVSGYGYTF.

This clonotype has a count of ten or more. The chain employs TRBV2 and TRBJ1-4; D is uncertain. Germline V gene data show CDR1 as SNHLY and CDR2 as FYNNEI. Trimming removed 2 bases at V and 3 bases at J, with 10 bases between. This CDR3 is 15 amino acids long. The CDR3 DNA reads TGTGCCAGCAGTGAAACTCCGGTGGCTAATGAAAAACTGTTTTTT. Its translation: CASSETPVANEKLFF.

The chain employs TRBV28 and TRBJ1-4; weak D call: TRBD1 (5 bases). The germline gives CDR1 MDHEN, CDR2 SYDVKM. This CDR3 has 18 amino acids. Deletions cut 5 bases from V and 0 bases from J, with 19 bases between. CDR3 sequence: CASSIHPSTVATNEKLFF. CDR3 in DNA: TGTGCCAGCAGTATACACCCATCGACAGTTGCAACTAATGAAAAACTGTTTTTT. Based on the CDR3 plus reference TRBV28 and TRBJ1-4, the full variable domain is DVKVTQSSRYLVKRTGEKVFLECVQDMDHENMFWYRQDPGLGLRLIYFSYDVKMKEKGDIPEGYSVSREKKERFSLILESASTNQTSMYLCASSIHPSTVATNEKLFFGSGTQLSVL.

This chain links TRBV5-4 with TRBJ2-3; D is uncertain. CDR1 is SGHNT, CDR2 YYREEE, per germline (reference sequence). Trimming took 3 bases from V and 9 from J, leaving 11 bases between them. The CDR3 is 12 amino acids. CDR3 protein: CASSSTPQTQYF. The DNA of the CDR3 is TGTGCCAGCAGCTCCACACCTCAGACGCAGTATTTT.

This clonotype turned up a few times. The chain uses TRBV18 and TRBJ2-7, with 9 bases lining up with TRBD1. CDR3 size: 16 residues. CDR1 is KGHSH and CDR2 is LQKENI in the germline V gene. The V segment lost 3 bases and the J segment 3 bases; nucleotides outside the gene matches: 9. The CDR3 sequence: CASSPKPGQGSYEQYF. The CDR3 DNA sequence: TGTGCCAGCTCACCGAAACCGGGACAGGGAAGCTACGAGCAGTACTTC.

This clonotype was found many times. As DNA, the CDR3 is TGTGCCAGCAGCCAAGGGGTGGGCAATCAGCCCCAGCATTTT. The encoded protein is CASSQGVGNQPQHF. The chain links TRBV3-1 to TRBJ1-5; the D is unclear. Trimming took off 1 base at V and 2 bases at J, with 6 bases between the two ends. This CDR3 is built from 14 residues. The germline V gene has CDR1 LGHDT and CDR2 YNNKEL (reference sequence).

The V and J genes are TRBV27 and TRBJ2-7; TRBD2 agrees at 10 bases. V gave up 2 bases and J gave up 2 bases; unmatched junction bases: 3. The CDR3 consists of 15 residues. Germline CDR1 reads MNHEY; CDR2 reads SMNVEV (reference sequence). The CDR3 DNA follows: TGTGCCAGCAGTTTAGCTAGCGGGAGTACCTACGAGCAGTACTTC. The encoded protein is CASSLASGSTYEQYF.

There are a few counts of this clonotype. J is TRBJ2-7 and V is TRBV19; D uncertain. The CDR3 sequence is 15 residues long. Trimming removed 0 bases at V and 2 bases at J, with 11 bases between. CDR1 is LNHDA, CDR2 SQIVND, per germline (reference sequence). DNA of the CDR3: TGTGCCAGTAGTATAGATTCGGGCAGCGCCTACGAGCAGTACTTC. It codes for CASSIDSGSAYEQYF.

For this clonotype: This may be a read error, as it is one base from a much larger clone. The V call is TRBV28, the J call TRBJ1-1; a weak D match, TRBD1 (5 bases). Trimming took off 3 bases at V and 6 bases at J, with 17 bases between the two ends. This CDR3 comprises 15 residues. CDR1 is MDHEN and CDR2 is SYDVKM in the germline V gene. The CDR3 DNA is TGTGCCAGCAGTTTTCTCGGCAGGGATGATTCTGAAGCTTTCTTT. Encoded protein: CASSFLGRDDSEAFF.

This clonotype came up many times. This chain joins TRBV28 and TRBJ2-7; D gene uncertain. The CDR3 totals 15 residues. Looked up from germline, CDR1 is MDHEN and CDR2 is SYDVKM. Trimming took off 4 bases at V and 4 bases at J, with 17 bases between the two ends. The CDR3 nucleotides are TGTGCCAGCAGTTCGCTAGGGAACAGCTTGTACGAGCAGTACTTC. Translation: CASSSLGNSLYEQYF.

This clonotype was observed a single time. The chain uses TRBV29-1 and TRBJ1-1; possible D gene TRBD1, 6 bases. Germline lookup yields CDR1 SQVTM and CDR2 ANQGSEA. This CDR3 spans 12 amino acids. Trimming left V 7 bases short and J 1 base short, with 10 bases between. The CDR3 here is CSDGQKNTEAFF. The CDR3 coding sequence is TGCAGCGATGGACAGAAGAACACTGAAGCTTTCTTT.

This clonotype came up many times. This chain joins TRBV6-1 and TRBJ2-1; tentatively, D is TRBD2 (6 bases). The CDR3 spans 13 residues. The germline CDR1 and CDR2 sequences are MNHNS and SASEGT. V shed 9 bases and J shed 7 bases, with 16 bases lying between them. CDR3: CASTWGDGNEQFF. The DNA for the CDR3 is TGTGCCAGTACTTGGGGGGACGGTAATGAGCAGTTCTTC.

This clonotype was seen at least ten times. The V call is TRBV5-1, the J call TRBJ2-2, with 7 bases that match TRBD2. Germline V gives CDR1 SGHRS, CDR2 YFSETQ. CDR3 length: 16 residues. Losses at the gene ends were 4 bases for V and 6 bases for J; bases not matched to a gene: 12. This chain's CDR3 is CASSRGAGDRAGELFF. For the CDR3, the DNA is TGCGCCAGCAGCAGAGGGGCGGGAGATCGAGCCGGGGAGCTGTTTTTT.

The chain uses TRBV5-1 and TRBJ1-1; D may be TRBD1 (5 bases). The CDR3 length is 17 residues. Germline CDR1 and CDR2: SGHRS and YFSETQ. V was trimmed by 4 bases and J by 0 bases, leaving 19 bases between them. Written as DNA, the CDR3 is TGCGCCAGCAGCCGTGTGGGGGGGGGACTCTTGAACACTGAAGCTTTCTTT. It specifies CASSRVGGGLLNTEAFF.

This clonotype was recorded a few times. This chain joins TRBV6-1 and TRBJ2-7; 8 bases align to TRBD2. CDR3 size: 17 residues. V trimming: 5 bases; J trimming: 1 base; junction bases outside the gene matches: 13. From germline, CDR1 is MNHNS and CDR2 SASEGT. The CDR3 nucleotides are TGTGCCAGCAGTCGAATTGGAACTAGCGGAGATTCCTACGAGCAGTACTTC. Its translation: CASSRIGTSGDSYEQYF.

This clonotype has ten or more counts. CDR3 loop: CSVRTTYEQYF. CDR3 coding DNA: TGCAGCGTCCGGACAACCTACGAGCAGTACTTC. This chain connects TRBV29-1 to TRBJ2-7; D might be TRBD1 (5 bases). The germline V gene has CDR1 SQVTM and CDR2 ANQGSEA. This CDR3 has 11 amino acids. V dropped 6 bases and J dropped 2 bases, with 8 bases sitting between them.

Many counts were recorded for this clonotype. The genes are TRBV2 and TRBJ1-1; D is possibly TRBD1 (6 bases). The germline V gene encodes CDR1 SNHLY and CDR2 FYNNEI. This CDR3 spans 12 amino acids. V gave up 10 bases and J gave up 4 bases, with 13 bases separating them. CDR3 coding DNA: TGTGCCACCAGGGGTGAGAGCACTGAAGCTTTCTTT. As protein: CATRGESTEAFF.

This clonotype has a count of ten or more. The rearrangement joins TRBV12-3 or TRBV12-4 to TRBJ1-5; D remains ambiguous. The V gene lost 8 bases and the J gene lost 2 bases, with 16 bases spanning the gap. The length of the CDR3 is 15 residues. CDR3 sequence (DNA): TGTGCCAGCGCCGAGATGTTTGGTGGCAATCAGCCCCAGCATTTT. The encoded protein is CASAEMFGGNQPQHF.

This clonotype was detected ten times or more. This chain links TRBV28 with TRBJ2-7; 8 positions match TRBD1. Unmatched junction bases numbered 10, after V lost 6 bases and J lost 3 bases. Germline-derived CDR1 and CDR2 are MDHEN and SYDVKM. The CDR3 has 15 amino acids. CDR3 DNA: TGTGCCAGCAGAATAACCACGGGACAGGTCTACGAGCAGTACTTC. It is translated as CASRITTGQVYEQYF. Supplemented by reference TRBV28 and TRBJ2-7, the full variable domain reads DVKVTQSSRYLVKRTGEKVFLECVQDMDHENMFWYRQDPGLGLRLIYFSYDVKMKEKGDIPEGYSVSREKKERFSLILESASTNQTSMYLCASRITTGQVYEQYFGPGTRLTVT.